This record covers a single T cell receptor beta chain. Its specificity is not known. V was pared by 6 bases and J by 8 bases, with 14 bases between. The CDR3 contains 13 residues. The data originate from a study of post-analysis software for immune sequencing data. Study-wide results and limits: Controls showed lower frequencies than patients for five or six TRBV segments, and TRBV5-6, TRBV5-1 and TRBV20-1 were among these.

The TCR beta cDNA libraries carried unique molecular identifiers. MiXCR, run by TCRdb on the PCR reads, gives a single entry per CDR3 protein. The repertoire includes 400,000 to 500,000 distinct CDR3 sequences, over 30% of them detected once, and around 8% sits in the top ten. The TCR comes from a girl aged 2-15 years with multiple sclerosis. The rearrangement links TRBV12-3 or TRBV12-4 to TRBJ2-1; D gene uncertain. Sequencing input: blood. CDR3 protein: CASRPRVADEQFF. CDR3 bases: TGTGCCAGCAGGCCTCGGGTGGCAGATGAGCAGTTCTTC.